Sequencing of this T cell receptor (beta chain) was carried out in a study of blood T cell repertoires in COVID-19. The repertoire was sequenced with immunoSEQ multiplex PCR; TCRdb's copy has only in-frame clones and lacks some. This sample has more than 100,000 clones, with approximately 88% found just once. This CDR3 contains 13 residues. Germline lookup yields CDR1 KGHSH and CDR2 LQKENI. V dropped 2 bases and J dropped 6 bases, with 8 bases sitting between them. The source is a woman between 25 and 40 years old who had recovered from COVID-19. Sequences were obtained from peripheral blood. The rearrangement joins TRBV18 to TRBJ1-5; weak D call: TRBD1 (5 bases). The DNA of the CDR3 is TGTGCCAGCTCACCAGGGGGGACTCAGCCCCAGCATTTT. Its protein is CASSPGGTQPQHF.